These T cell receptor beta chains were read from a single sample in a study of blood T cells in healthy people across ages. MiXCR, applied by TCRdb to the 5' RACE reads, yields one record per CDR3 protein. Of fewer than 900,000 distinct CDR3 sequences detected, roughly 45% appear once; the ten largest clones hold about 20%. Sequenced input: blood. These receptors were taken from a woman aged 60-75 years in good health. Each CDR3 is given with its conserved first and last residue. D genes are given only for firm matches. Size tells how often a clone was seen (once, few, many) or the class of an expanded clone, and some rows leave it out.

d_call: TRBD2; j_call: TRBJ2-2; clone_size: once; v_call: TRBV2; cdr3_nt: TGTGCCAGCAGTCAGGGACTAGCGGCGAACACCGGGGAGCTGTTTTTT; cdr3_aa: CASSQGLAANTGELFF
d_call: .; j_call: TRBJ1-5; clone_size: .; v_call: TRBV27; cdr3_nt: TGTGCCAGCAGTTCCAATGACAGACGGAATCAGCCCCAGCATTTT; cdr3_aa: CASSSNDRRNQPQHF
d_call: .; j_call: TRBJ1-5; clone_size: .; v_call: TRBV20-1; cdr3_nt: TGCAGTGTGCAACGGCTGGCTTTCAATCAGCCCCAGCATTTT; cdr3_aa: CSVQRLAFNQPQHF
d_call: .; j_call: TRBJ1-6; clone_size: few; v_call: TRBV7-2; cdr3_nt: TGTGCCAGCAGCTTAGCGACAGGCAATTCACCCCTCCACTTT; cdr3_aa: CASSLATGNSPLHF
d_call: .; j_call: TRBJ1-1; clone_size: .; v_call: TRBV5-1; cdr3_nt: TGCGCCGGCAGCTTGAATGACGGTTACACTGAAGCTTTCTTT; cdr3_aa: CAGSLNDGYTEAFF
d_call: TRBD1; j_call: TRBJ1-1; clone_size: .; v_call: TRBV6-2/TRBV6-3; cdr3_nt: TGTGCCAGCAGCTTCAGGGGGCGCAGAGGAGTGGGAATGAACACTGAAGCTTTCTTT; cdr3_aa: CASSFRGRRGVGMNTEAFF
d_call: .; j_call: TRBJ2-3; clone_size: .; v_call: TRBV4-1; cdr3_nt: TGCGCCAGCAGCCAAGCGGCTAGATCCACAGATACGCAGTATTTT; cdr3_aa: CASSQAARSTDTQYF
d_call: .; j_call: TRBJ2-2; clone_size: .; v_call: TRBV3-1; cdr3_nt: TGTGCCAGCACTTCATACCAAGGAGCGGGGAACACCGGGGAGCTGTTTTTT; cdr3_aa: CASTSYQGAGNTGELFF
d_call: .; j_call: TRBJ2-7; clone_size: few; v_call: TRBV5-5; cdr3_nt: TGTGCCAGCACCTGGGACAATCCTTACTCACCCTCCTACGAGCAGTACTTC; cdr3_aa: CASTWDNPYSPSYEQYF
d_call: .; j_call: TRBJ1-4; clone_size: once; v_call: TRBV27; cdr3_nt: TGTGCCAGCAGGCACAGGCGTTCAACTAATGAAAAACTGTTTTTT; cdr3_aa: CASRHRRSTNEKLFF
d_call: TRBD1; j_call: TRBJ2-3; clone_size: .; v_call: TRBV20-1; cdr3_nt: TGCAGTATCCCCGGGACAGGGAATTGGCGAGGCACAGATACGCAGTATTTT; cdr3_aa: CSIPGTGNWRGTDTQYF
d_call: .; j_call: TRBJ2-7; clone_size: .; v_call: TRBV7-9; cdr3_nt: TGTGCCAGCATCCAGGACGGGTCCTACGAGCAGTACTTC; cdr3_aa: CASIQDGSYEQYF
d_call: .; j_call: TRBJ2-3; clone_size: few; v_call: TRBV2; cdr3_nt: TGTGCCAGCACCGGGACTGATAACACAGATACGCAGTATTTT; cdr3_aa: CASTGTDNTDTQYF
d_call: .; j_call: TRBJ2-7; clone_size: .; v_call: TRBV29-1; cdr3_nt: TGCAGCGTCCTGATCTACGAGCAGTACTTC; cdr3_aa: CSVLIYEQYF
d_call: .; j_call: TRBJ2-5; clone_size: many; v_call: TRBV4-3; cdr3_nt: TGCGCCAGCAGCCCGATTGGAAACAGTCAAGAGACCCAGTACTTC; cdr3_aa: CASSPIGNSQETQYF
d_call: .; j_call: TRBJ2-3; clone_size: .; v_call: TRBV7-3; cdr3_nt: TGTGCCAGCAGCTTAACTGGGGATACAGATACGCAGTATTTT; cdr3_aa: CASSLTGDTDTQYF
d_call: TRBD2; j_call: TRBJ2-7; clone_size: .; v_call: TRBV29-1; cdr3_nt: TGCAGCGTGAGGAGTGGAGCGGGGGGGGACAAGCAGTACTTC; cdr3_aa: CSVRSGAGGDKQYF
d_call: TRBD2; j_call: TRBJ2-3; clone_size: many; v_call: TRBV5-1; cdr3_nt: TGCGCCAGCAGCCTAAAGACTAGCGGCACAGATACGCAGTATTTT; cdr3_aa: CASSLKTSGTDTQYF
d_call: TRBD1; j_call: TRBJ2-5; clone_size: .; v_call: TRBV28; cdr3_nt: TGTGCCAGCAGCCAGGGCCAGGGACAGTCCCAAGAGACCCAGTACTTC; cdr3_aa: CASSQGQGQSQETQYF
d_call: TRBD1; j_call: TRBJ1-2; clone_size: few; v_call: TRBV6-5; cdr3_nt: TGTGCCAGCAGTTACTCGGGACAGCACTATGGCTACACCTTC; cdr3_aa: CASSYSGQHYGYTF
d_call: .; j_call: TRBJ1-1; clone_size: .; v_call: TRBV29-1; cdr3_nt: TGCAGCGTTGTTGTGACAACCATGAACACTGAAGCTTTCTTT; cdr3_aa: CSVVVTTMNTEAFF
d_call: .; j_call: TRBJ1-3; clone_size: .; v_call: TRBV7-2; cdr3_nt: TGTGCCAGCAGCTCCAGCACCCGGCGAGCGGTGGGCTCTGGAAACACCATATATTTT; cdr3_aa: CASSSSTRRAVGSGNTIYF
d_call: .; j_call: TRBJ2-5; clone_size: few; v_call: TRBV7-2; cdr3_nt: TGTGCCAGCAGCTTAAAAGGGGGGAAGCAGACCCAGTACTTC; cdr3_aa: CASSLKGGKQTQYF
d_call: TRBD2; j_call: TRBJ2-3; clone_size: .; v_call: TRBV2; cdr3_nt: TGTGTCAGCAGTCGGGAGGCCACCACAGATACGCGGTATTTT; cdr3_aa: CVSSREATTDTRYF
d_call: .; j_call: TRBJ1-5; clone_size: .; v_call: TRBV12-3/TRBV12-4; cdr3_nt: TGTGCCAGCAGCAATCAAGGGGAACCTAATCAGCCCCAGCATTTT; cdr3_aa: CASSNQGEPNQPQHF
d_call: TRBD2; j_call: TRBJ2-7; clone_size: .; v_call: TRBV18; cdr3_nt: TGTGCCGGCTCACCAGGTGGCGGGAGCCTCTACGAGCAGTACTTC; cdr3_aa: CAGSPGGGSLYEQYF
d_call: TRBD1; j_call: TRBJ1-2; clone_size: .; v_call: TRBV9; cdr3_nt: TGTGCCAGCAGCGTTGGGACAGTGGCGGCCCTCCGCTATGGCTACACCTTC; cdr3_aa: CASSVGTVAALRYGYTF
d_call: .; j_call: TRBJ2-1; clone_size: .; v_call: TRBV14; cdr3_nt: TGTGCCAGCAGCCAAGCGGCCTACAATCAGTTCTTC; cdr3_aa: CASSQAAYNQFF
d_call: .; j_call: TRBJ1-1; clone_size: .; v_call: TRBV15; cdr3_nt: TGTGCCACCAGCAGACCTAGGGACGAAGAAAAGAACACTGAAGCTTTCTTT; cdr3_aa: CATSRPRDEEKNTEAFF
d_call: TRBD2; j_call: TRBJ2-1; clone_size: few; v_call: TRBV4-2; cdr3_nt: TGTGCCAGCAGCCTGAGTACTAGCGGAACCTACAATGAGCAGTTCTTC; cdr3_aa: CASSLSTSGTYNEQFF
d_call: TRBD1; j_call: TRBJ1-2; clone_size: few; v_call: TRBV6-5; cdr3_nt: TGTGCCAGCAGTTCCCCGACAGGGGGGGGCTATGGCTACACCTTC; cdr3_aa: CASSSPTGGGYGYTF
d_call: .; j_call: TRBJ1-2; clone_size: .; v_call: TRBV29-1; cdr3_nt: TGCAGCGCCGTTAACCCAAACTCCTTCTATGGCTACACCTTC; cdr3_aa: CSAVNPNSFYGYTF
d_call: .; j_call: TRBJ1-4; clone_size: .; v_call: TRBV6-5; cdr3_nt: TGTGCCAGCAGTTACTCGAGAAAGGGAAATGAAAAACTGTTTTTT; cdr3_aa: CASSYSRKGNEKLFF
d_call: TRBD1; j_call: TRBJ2-5; clone_size: few; v_call: TRBV5-6; cdr3_nt: TGTGCCAGCAGCTTCCGTACAGGGGACGTACAAGAGACCCAGTACTTC; cdr3_aa: CASSFRTGDVQETQYF
d_call: .; j_call: TRBJ2-5; clone_size: .; v_call: TRBV3-1; cdr3_nt: TGTGCCAGCAGCCAAGGCGGACTCACGCGGAGACCCCATGAGCAGTACTTC; cdr3_aa: CASSQGGLTRRPHEQYF
d_call: .; j_call: TRBJ2-1; clone_size: .; v_call: TRBV28; cdr3_nt: TGTGCCAGCAGCAACGCATTAACATACGATGAGCAGTTCTTC; cdr3_aa: CASSNALTYDEQFF
d_call: .; j_call: TRBJ1-5; clone_size: .; v_call: TRBV12-3/TRBV12-4; cdr3_nt: TGTGCTGGCAACCCGGGGGTAGGCAATCAGCCCCAGCATTTT; cdr3_aa: CAGNPGVGNQPQHF
d_call: .; j_call: TRBJ2-2; clone_size: .; v_call: TRBV12-3/TRBV12-4; cdr3_nt: TGTGCCAGCAGTTCCCCTTGGGGGGAGCTGTTTTTT; cdr3_aa: CASSSPWGELFF
d_call: TRBD2; j_call: TRBJ2-1; clone_size: .; v_call: TRBV20-1; cdr3_nt: TGCAGTGCTAGAGAAGCGGGGCCCTACAATGAGCAGTTCTTC; cdr3_aa: CSAREAGPYNEQFF
d_call: .; j_call: TRBJ1-1; clone_size: .; v_call: TRBV30; cdr3_nt: TGTGCCTGGACCGAGGGGGGGGCGAACACTGAAGCTTTCTTT; cdr3_aa: CAWTEGGANTEAFF
d_call: TRBD2; j_call: TRBJ2-3; clone_size: once; v_call: TRBV5-1; cdr3_nt: TGCGCCAGCAGCTTGTTTTTAGCGGGAGCCGGGACGGATACGCAGTATTTT; cdr3_aa: CASSLFLAGAGTDTQYF
d_call: .; j_call: TRBJ1-1; clone_size: few; v_call: TRBV7-8; cdr3_nt: TGTGCCAGCAGCTTAAAGGCCCATAAGGGGGGCACTGAAGCTTTCTTT; cdr3_aa: CASSLKAHKGGTEAFF
d_call: .; j_call: TRBJ1-6; clone_size: .; v_call: TRBV6-5; cdr3_nt: TGTGCCAGCACAGGGAATAATTCACCCCTCCACTTT; cdr3_aa: CASTGNNSPLHF
d_call: .; j_call: TRBJ1-2; clone_size: .; v_call: TRBV5-1; cdr3_nt: TGCGCCAGCAGCAGTAGGGAGGGCGAATATGGCTACACCTTC; cdr3_aa: CASSSREGEYGYTF
d_call: .; j_call: TRBJ1-2; clone_size: .; v_call: TRBV4-1; cdr3_nt: TGCGCCAGCAGCCGTCCGGGAGTAACCTATGGCTACACCTTC; cdr3_aa: CASSRPGVTYGYTF
d_call: .; j_call: TRBJ1-2; clone_size: few; v_call: TRBV6-2/TRBV6-3; cdr3_nt: TGTGCCAGCAGTTCCAACCGACAGGCACACTATGGCTACACCTTC; cdr3_aa: CASSSNRQAHYGYTF
d_call: .; j_call: TRBJ2-7; clone_size: few; v_call: TRBV7-9; cdr3_nt: TGTGCCAGCAGCTTAGGGGCCGCTAGCTCCTACGAGCAGTACTTC; cdr3_aa: CASSLGAASSYEQYF
d_call: TRBD2; j_call: TRBJ2-7; clone_size: many; v_call: TRBV11-2; cdr3_nt: TGTGCCAGCAGCTTAGGGATTAGCGGGACCGAGCAGTACTTC; cdr3_aa: CASSLGISGTEQYF
d_call: .; j_call: TRBJ2-1; clone_size: .; v_call: TRBV7-9; cdr3_nt: TGTGCCAGCAGCTCCATCAGTGAGCAGTTCTTC; cdr3_aa: CASSSISEQFF
d_call: .; j_call: TRBJ1-2; clone_size: few; v_call: TRBV25-1; cdr3_nt: TGTGCCAGCAGATCCGGGGCCTATGGCTACACCTTC; cdr3_aa: CASRSGAYGYTF
d_call: .; j_call: TRBJ2-5; clone_size: .; v_call: TRBV9; cdr3_nt: TGTGCCAGCAGCGTGGACCCTGGTGGGAGCCAAGAGACCCAGTACTTC; cdr3_aa: CASSVDPGGSQETQYF
d_call: .; j_call: TRBJ1-1; clone_size: .; v_call: TRBV18; cdr3_nt: TGTGCCAGCTCACAAGTGTTCACTGAAGCTTTCTTT; cdr3_aa: CASSQVFTEAFF
d_call: .; j_call: TRBJ2-4; clone_size: .; v_call: TRBV29-1; cdr3_nt: TGCAGCGCCATACACCCGGCCAAAAACATTCAGTACTTC; cdr3_aa: CSAIHPAKNIQYF
d_call: TRBD2; j_call: TRBJ2-1; clone_size: few; v_call: TRBV7-3; cdr3_nt: TGTGCCAGCAGCTCGAGACTAGCGGGGGGTGGGGATGAGCAGTTCTTC; cdr3_aa: CASSSRLAGGGDEQFF
d_call: .; j_call: TRBJ1-2; clone_size: few; v_call: TRBV5-1; cdr3_nt: TGCGCCAGCAGCTTGGCGGGCCAACAGGTCCCGTCTAACTATGGCTACACCTTC; cdr3_aa: CASSLAGQQVPSNYGYTF
d_call: .; j_call: TRBJ1-1; clone_size: .; v_call: TRBV2; cdr3_nt: TGTGCCAGCACCTCGCGACCGAACACTGAAGCTTTCTTT; cdr3_aa: CASTSRPNTEAFF
d_call: .; j_call: TRBJ2-1; clone_size: few; v_call: TRBV9; cdr3_nt: TGTGCCAGCAGCGTAAGCTATTTGAGGACGGGGTCGCAGTTCTTC; cdr3_aa: CASSVSYLRTGSQFF
d_call: .; j_call: TRBJ1-4; clone_size: few; v_call: TRBV9; cdr3_nt: TGTGCCAGCAGCGTCCAGCCCCAGACAACTAATGAAAAACTGTTTTTT; cdr3_aa: CASSVQPQTTNEKLFF
d_call: TRBD2; j_call: TRBJ2-3; clone_size: .; v_call: TRBV12-3/TRBV12-4; cdr3_nt: TGTGCCAGCAGTTTATCCGGACTAGGGGCGAGTACGCAGTATTTT; cdr3_aa: CASSLSGLGASTQYF